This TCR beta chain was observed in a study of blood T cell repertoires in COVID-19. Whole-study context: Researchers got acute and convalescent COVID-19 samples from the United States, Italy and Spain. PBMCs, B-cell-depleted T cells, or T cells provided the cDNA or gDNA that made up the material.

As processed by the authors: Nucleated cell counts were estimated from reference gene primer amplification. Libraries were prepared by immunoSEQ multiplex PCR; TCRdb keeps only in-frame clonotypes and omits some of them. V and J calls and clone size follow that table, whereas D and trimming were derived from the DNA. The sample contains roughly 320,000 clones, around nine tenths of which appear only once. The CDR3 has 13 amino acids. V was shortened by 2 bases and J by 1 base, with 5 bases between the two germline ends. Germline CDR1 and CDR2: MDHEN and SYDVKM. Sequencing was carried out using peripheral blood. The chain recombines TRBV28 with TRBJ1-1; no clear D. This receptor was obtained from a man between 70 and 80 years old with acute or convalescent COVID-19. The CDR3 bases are TGTGCCAGCAGTTTAAACAGGAACACTGAAGCTTTCTTT. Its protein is CASSLNRNTEAFF.